The 24 T cell receptor beta chains reported below all come from one sample, sequenced in a study of human T cells and chemical hapten exposure (dated by TCRdb to the early 2020s). Receptor amplification or capture employed RACE. The instrument given in TCRdb is NextSeq 500. The raw public reads went through TCRdb reprocessing: fastp at Q25, MiXCR clone calling, in-frame beta chains kept. Duplicate CDR3 protein sequences are folded into a single record with the most common DNA and genes. A total of 180,000 or so distinct CDR3 sequences appear in this sample, 20% to 25% of them only once. The ten most abundant clones make up under 7.5% of the sample. Read against the paper, the sample's time point label means: patch test 1, 2 weeks after DPC sensitization. Reading the label with the study, this specimen's treatment or condition is: therapeutic diphenylcyclopropenone sensitization with weekly scalp DPC.

This sample comprised whole blood, obtained in connection with sensitization to the hapten diphenylcyclopropenone (DPC). These receptors originate from a woman between 50 and 59 years old with alopecia areata. Some clones in this sample may be carry-over from other donors' samples.

This clonotype came up a few times. The chain joins TRBV20-1 to TRBJ1-2; D is undetermined. Germline V CDR1 and CDR2: DFQATT, SNEGSKA (reference sequence). The CDR3 is 12 residues long. The V end lost 6 bases, the J end lost 4 bases, and 12 bases lay between the germline ends. The CDR3 protein is CSAPGPRYGYTF. The CDR3 DNA reads TGCAGTGCCCCTGGCCCCCGCTATGGCTACACCTTC.

This clonotype turned up a few times. The J gene is TRBJ2-3, the V gene TRBV5-1; 8 nucleotides line up with TRBD2. Per the germline V gene, CDR1 is SGHRS and CDR2 is YFSETQ. The CDR3 is made up of 15 amino acids. The J segment lost 10 bases and the V segment lost 3 bases, leaving 13 bases of the junction unmatched. The CDR3 nucleotides are TGCGCCAGCAGCTGGAGGTCGGGAGGGGGGGAGCCGCAGTATTTT. Translating it yields CASSWRSGGGEPQYF.

The gene calls are TRBV7-9 and TRBJ2-4, with 7 bases lining up with TRBD2. The CDR3 totals 13 residues. The J segment lost 9 bases and the V segment lost 5 bases, leaving 7 bases of the junction unmatched. CDR1 is SEHNR, CDR2 FQNEAQ, per germline (reference sequence). CDR3 loop: CASSGAGWSIQYF. The CDR3, as DNA: TGTGCCAGCAGCGGAGCGGGATGGTCCATTCAGTACTTC. The full variable domain, with the rest looked up from reference TRBV7-9 and TRBJ2-4, is DTGVSQNPRHKITKRGQNVTFRCDPISEHNRLYWYRQTLGQGPEFLTYFQNEAQLEKSRLLSDRFSAERPKGSFSTLEIQRTEQGDSAMYLCASSGAGWSIQYFGAGTRLSVL.

V gene TRBV5-1 combines with J gene TRBJ1-1; D possibly corresponds to TRBD1 (6 bases). Germline loops: CDR1 SGHRS, CDR2 YFSETQ. This CDR3 is built from 15 residues. Trimming removed 0 bases at V and 5 bases at J, with 14 bases between. DNA of the CDR3: TGCGCCAGCAGCTTGGCTCCGGGGGCGCGGACTGAAGCTTTCTTT. It specifies CASSLAPGARTEAFF.

The gene calls are TRBV5-4 and TRBJ2-7; TRBD2 might be the D (5 bases). The germline V and J ends were trimmed by 2 bases and 11 bases, with 11 bases remaining between them. Germline V lookup: CDR1 SGHNT, CDR2 YYREEE (reference sequence). The CDR3 is 11 amino acids. This CDR3 reads CASSFGELEYF. In nucleotides, the CDR3 is TGTGCCAGCAGCTTCGGGGAACTAGAGTACTTC. Filled out from reference TRBV5-4 and TRBJ2-7, the complete variable domain reads ETGVTQSPTHLIKTRGQQVTLRCSSQSGHNTVSWYQQALGQGPQFIFQYYREEENGRGNFPPRFSGLQFPNYSSELNVNALELDDSALYLCASSFGELEYFGPGTRLTVT.

This sequence joins TRBV20-1 and TRBJ2-1; 7 bases align to TRBD2. There are 13 residues in the CDR3. V lost 6 bases and J lost 9; bases outside the gene matches: 11. Germline V gene sequence: CDR1 DFQATT, CDR2 SNEGSKA (reference sequence). CDR3 sequence: CSADLTSRFEQFF. CDR3 DNA sequence: TGCAGTGCAGACTTGACTAGCCGGTTTGAGCAGTTCTTC.

The chain joins TRBV10-2 to TRBJ2-7, with D perhaps matching TRBD1 (6 bases). The V end lost 5 bases, the J end lost 1 base, and 12 bases lay between the germline ends. CDR3 length: 14 residues. CDR1 is WSHSY, CDR2 SAAADI, per germline. CDR3 sequence reads: CASSTYRVSYEQYF. The CDR3 DNA sequence: TGCGCCAGCAGTACATACAGGGTGTCCTACGAGCAGTACTTC.

The V and J genes are TRBV10-2 and TRBJ2-3; tentative D call: TRBD2 (5 bases). The CDR3 covers 16 residues. Germline CDR1 and CDR2: WSHSY and SAAADI. Trimming took 0 bases from V and 1 from J, leaving 11 bases between them. The CDR3 coding sequence is TGCGCCAGCAGTGAGTCGACTATTTTGGGCACAGATACGCAGTATTTT. Amino acid sequence: CASSESTILGTDTQYF.

This clonotype was observed a handful of times. This sequence joins TRBV7-3 and TRBJ2-2; perhaps TRBD2 as D (5 bases). Germline CDR1 reads SGHTA; CDR2 reads FQGTGA. This CDR3 spans 13 amino acids. Trimming took 5 bases from V and 7 from J, leaving 11 bases between them. CDR3 amino acids: CASSPRRGGELFF. DNA of the CDR3: TGTGCCAGCAGCCCAAGACGGGGCGGGGAGCTGTTTTTT. Together with reference TRBV7-3 and TRBJ2-2, the CDR3 gives the full variable domain: GAGVSQTPSNKVTEKGKYVELRCDPISGHTALYWYRQSLGQGPEFLIYFQGTGAADDSGLPNDRFFAVRPEGSVSTLKIQRTERGDSAVYLCASSPRRGGELFFGEGSRLTVL.

This chain uses TRBV27 with TRBJ2-7; D perhaps matches TRBD1 (6 bases). The CDR3 is made up of 15 amino acids. V lost 6 bases to trimming and J lost 4 bases, with 19 bases between them. Germline CDR1 is MNHEY and CDR2 is SMNVEV (reference sequence). DNA of the CDR3: TGTGCCAGCAGCCCTACAGGGAAGGGGTCTTACGAGCAGTACTTC. As protein: CASSPTGKGSYEQYF.

The V gene is TRBV5-7, the J gene TRBJ2-7, with TRBD1 matching over 7 bases. TRBV5-7 is annotated as an ORF whose role is uncertain. V shed 4 bases, J shed 7 bases, and the junction held 11 bases outside the gene matches. The CDR3 runs 14 residues. The CDR3 spells CASSPTGTKGEQYF. In nucleotides, the CDR3 is TGTGCCAGCAGCCCGACAGGGACCAAAGGGGAGCAGTACTTC.

The J gene is TRBJ1-1, the V gene TRBV7-9, with 10 bases matching TRBD1. V dropped 11 bases and J dropped 7; count of bases not matched to a gene: 13. This CDR3 contains 14 residues. Per the germline V gene, CDR1 is SEHNR and CDR2 is FQNEAQ (reference sequence). Here the CDR3 DNA reads TGTGCCGGAACAGGGACAGGGGACCGGATTGAAGCTTTCTTT. This encodes CAGTGTGDRIEAFF.

The genes are TRBV6-5 and TRBJ1-2, with D possibly being TRBD1 (5 bases). V was clipped by 0 bases and J by 1 base, with 15 bases between them. This CDR3 contains 17 residues. Germline CDR1 and CDR2: MNHEY and SVGAGI. CDR3 residues: CASSYSLSRGLNYGYTF. The DNA of the CDR3 is TGTGCCAGCAGTTACTCCTTATCTAGGGGACTTAACTATGGCTACACCTTC.

V and J are TRBV11-2 and TRBJ2-1; 9 positions agree with TRBD2. J was trimmed by 8 bases and V by 2 bases; bases with no gene match: 7. The length of the CDR3 is 15 residues. Germline assignment: CDR1 SGHAT and CDR2 FQNNGV. CDR3 in DNA: TGTGCCAGCAGCTTATGTCTAGCGGGAAACTATGAGCAGTTCTTC. Translated: CASSLCLAGNYEQFF.

V gene TRBV27 combines with J gene TRBJ2-1; no definite D call. The CDR3 is 15 amino acids. In germline, CDR1 is MNHEY, CDR2 SMNVEV (reference sequence). The germline V and J ends were trimmed by 6 bases and 2 bases, with 14 bases remaining between them. This chain's CDR3 is CASSPGPPPYNEQFF. The CDR3 coding sequence is TGTGCCAGCAGCCCCGGACCGCCCCCCTACAATGAGCAGTTCTTC.

The rearrangement uses TRBV12-3 or TRBV12-4 and TRBJ2-3; D gene ambiguous. Between the trimmed V and J ends, which lost 3 bases and 8 bases, there was a span of 9 bases. The CDR3 covers 12 residues. The CDR3 spells CASSFVESTQYF. DNA of the CDR3: TGTGCCAGCAGTTTTGTCGAGTCTACGCAGTATTTT.

The chain joins TRBV2 to TRBJ2-1; D gene uncertain. The CDR3 totals 15 residues. V was shortened by 4 bases and J by 0 bases, with 10 bases between the two germline ends. The germline V gene has CDR1 SNHLY and CDR2 FYNNEI. The CDR3 DNA is TGTGCCAGCAGTGGAACAGTAGGCTCCTACAATGAGCAGTTCTTC. Amino acids: CASSGTVGSYNEQFF.

This clonotype was recorded many times. This sequence joins TRBV29-1 and TRBJ1-1; no firm D call. CDR1 is SQVTM, CDR2 ANQGSEA, per germline. V lost 6 bases and J lost 4, with 9 bases in between. This CDR3 has 11 residues. The CDR3 protein is CSVDYSTEAFF. The CDR3 DNA reads TGCAGCGTAGATTACAGCACTGAAGCTTTCTTT.

The sample holds a few counts of this clonotype. The chain links TRBV10-3 to TRBJ1-1; D unclear. V lost 4 bases, J lost 5 bases, and 20 bases lay in between. This CDR3 comprises 16 residues. CDR1 is ENHRY and CDR2 is SYGVKD in the germline V gene. This CDR3 reads CAISGFNRKGRTEAFF. CDR3 nucleotides: TGTGCCATCAGTGGGTTTAATAGGAAGGGTAGGACTGAAGCTTTCTTT.

This clonotype was detected only a few times. The chain couples TRBV20-1 to TRBJ2-7, with D unclear. Trimming took off 3 bases at V and 6 bases at J, with 18 bases between the two ends. This CDR3 is 14 amino acids long. The V gene's germline CDR1 is DFQATT and CDR2 SNEGSKA (reference sequence). CDR3 sequence: CSASGSSLRPEQYF. The CDR3 bases are TGCAGTGCTAGCGGAAGTTCCCTAAGACCCGAGCAGTACTTC.

In regard to this clonotype: A much larger clone lies a single base off, so this may be a read error. V is TRBV29-1 and J is TRBJ2-6; D is perhaps TRBD1 (5 bases). V dropped 4 bases and J dropped 3 bases, with 10 bases sitting between them. Germline CDR1 SQVTM, CDR2 ANQGSEA. CDR3 size: 14 residues. CDR3 residues: CSVGGIVGANVLTF. CDR3 nucleotide sequence: TGCAGCGTTGGGGGCATCGTTGGGGCCAACGTCCTGACTTTC.

The V gene is TRBV6-5, the J gene TRBJ2-1; no clear D gene. The V gene's germline CDR1 is MNHEY and CDR2 SVGAGI. V was trimmed by 2 bases and J by 9 bases, leaving 14 bases between them. This CDR3 comprises 14 residues. CDR3 in DNA: TGTGCCAGCAGTTACAGGAGACGCGGTGGTGAGCAGTTCTTC. Its protein is CASSYRRRGGEQFF.

The DNA for the CDR3 is TGTGCCAGCAGCCAAGGGCGGGTAGGCACTGAAGCTTTCTTT. This encodes CASSQGRVGTEAFF. This sequence joins TRBV3-1 and TRBJ1-1; D ambiguous. V lost 1 base and J 4 bases, leaving 10 bases between the germline ends. The CDR3 runs 14 residues. Per the germline V gene, CDR1 is LGHDT and CDR2 is YNNKEL (reference sequence).

This clonotype was picked up a small number of times. CDR3 sequence (DNA): TGTGCCAGCAGACCTAGCAAAGTCGTGACCGGGGAGCTGTTTTTT. It yields the protein CASRPSKVVTGELFF. The gene calls are TRBV6-1 and TRBJ2-2; perhaps TRBD2 as D (5 bases). V was clipped by 6 bases and J by 5 bases, with 16 bases between them. Germline loops: CDR1 MNHNS, CDR2 SASEGT. The CDR3 consists of 15 residues.